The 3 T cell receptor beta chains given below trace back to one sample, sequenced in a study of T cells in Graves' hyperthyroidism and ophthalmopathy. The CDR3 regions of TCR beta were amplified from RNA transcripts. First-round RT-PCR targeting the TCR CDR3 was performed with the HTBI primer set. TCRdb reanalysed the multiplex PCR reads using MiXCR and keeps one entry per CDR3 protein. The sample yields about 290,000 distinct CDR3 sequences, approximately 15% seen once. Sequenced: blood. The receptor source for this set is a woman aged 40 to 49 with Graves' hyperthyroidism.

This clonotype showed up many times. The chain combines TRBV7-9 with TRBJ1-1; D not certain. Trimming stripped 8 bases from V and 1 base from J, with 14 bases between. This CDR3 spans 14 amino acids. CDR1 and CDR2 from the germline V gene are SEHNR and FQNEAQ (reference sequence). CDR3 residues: CASVNGRSNTEAFF. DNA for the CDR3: TGTGCCAGCGTTAACGGTAGATCGAACACTGAAGCTTTCTTT.

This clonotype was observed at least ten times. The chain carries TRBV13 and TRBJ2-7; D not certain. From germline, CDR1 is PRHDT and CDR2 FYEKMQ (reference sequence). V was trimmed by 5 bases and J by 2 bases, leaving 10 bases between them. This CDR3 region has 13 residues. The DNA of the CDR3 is TGTGCCAGCAGCCCCACACCGGCCTACGAGCAGTACTTC. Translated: CASSPTPAYEQYF.

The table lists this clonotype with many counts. In nucleotides, the CDR3 is TGCAGTGCTACCGGACTAGATATTAGCAATGAGCAGTTCTTC. Translated: CSATGLDISNEQFF. V gene TRBV20-1 combines with J gene TRBJ2-1; 7 bases are shared with TRBD2. The CDR3 runs to 14 residues. In germline, CDR1 is DFQATT, CDR2 SNEGSKA (reference sequence). The junction had 9 bases not matched to a gene; V was cut back by 4 bases and J by 6 bases.